A single sample is the source of the 24 T cell receptor beta chains below, sequenced in a study of control samples from healthy donors and cancer patients. Clones were sequenced by immunoSEQ multiplex PCR, and TCRdb holds only the in-frame ones, with some missing. The data hold 35,000 to 55,000 clones, with approximately 90% observed a single time. Sequenced input: PBMCs. Receptor source: a woman in her thirties or forties with head and neck cancer.

The chain joins TRBV19 to TRBJ1-2; 7 bases are a match to TRBD1. The V gene's germline CDR1 is LNHDA and CDR2 SQIVND (reference sequence). The CDR3 length is 14 residues. V lost 5 bases and J lost 3; bases outside the gene matches: 6. The CDR3 here is CASSVAGGDYGYTF. The CDR3 nucleotides are TGTGCCAGTAGTGTTGCAGGGGGGGACTATGGCTACACCTTC.

This clone was recorded once. The CDR3 DNA follows: TGTGCCAGCAGCACTGAAGGACGGGAGACCCAGTACTTC. Translation gives CASSTEGRETQYF. This chain joins TRBV5-4 and TRBJ2-5; D ambiguous. The germline V gene has CDR1 SGHNT and CDR2 YYREEE (reference sequence). Trimming stripped 4 bases from V and 5 bases from J, with 12 bases between. The CDR3 extends over 13 amino acids.

The gene calls are TRBV6-6 and TRBJ1-5; D gene unclear. In germline, CDR1 is MNHNY, CDR2 SVGAGI (reference sequence). Trimming left V 2 bases short and J 1 base short, with 6 bases between. This CDR3 has 14 residues. This CDR3 is CASSYLQSNQPQHF. The CDR3 region has the DNA TGTGCCAGCAGTTACCTTCAAAGCAATCAGCCCCAGCATTTT.

The chain recombines TRBV27 with TRBJ2-4, with D perhaps TRBD1 (5 bases). CDR1 and CDR2 (germline): MNHEY, SMNVEV (reference sequence). V was pared by 0 bases and J by 0 bases, with 9 bases between. This CDR3 has 16 amino acids. The CDR3 here is CASSLSMGLAKNIQYF. CDR3 nucleotide sequence: TGTGCCAGCAGTTTATCCATGGGGCTAGCCAAAAACATTCAGTACTTC.

The sample holds a few counts of this clone. The chain couples TRBV6-4 to TRBJ2-1; TRBD1 is a possible D gene (8 bases). CDR1 is MRHNA and CDR2 is SNTAGT in the germline V gene. The CDR3 is made up of 17 amino acids. With 3 bases removed from V and 11 bases from J, the gap between germline ends came to 26 bases. The CDR3 DNA reads TGTGCCAGCAGTGAGTCAGGGGGCGGAAGCGGGATCGGAAAGCAGTTCTTC. Protein sequence: CASSESGGGSGIGKQFF.

The V call is TRBV28, the J call TRBJ1-6, with D unclear. Per the germline V gene, CDR1 is MDHEN and CDR2 is SYDVKM. The CDR3 has 12 residues. V dropped 3 bases and J dropped 7 bases, with 4 bases sitting between them. The chain's CDR3 is CASSFRNSPLHF. DNA for the CDR3: TGTGCCAGCAGTTTCAGGAATTCACCCCTCCACTTT.

The rearrangement joins TRBV19 to TRBJ1-1; D gene unclear. Germline CDR1 is LNHDA and CDR2 is SQIVND (reference sequence). Deletions cut 1 base from V and 4 bases from J, with 10 bases between. The CDR3 runs 14 residues. CDR3 loop: CASSIAGAVTEAFF. In DNA, the CDR3 is TGTGCCAGTAGTATAGCTGGAGCTGTCACTGAAGCTTTCTTT.

CDR3: CASSLNGGDTQYF. Here the CDR3 DNA reads TGTGCCAGCAGCTTAAACGGGGGAGATACGCAGTATTTT. The J gene is TRBJ2-3, the V gene TRBV7-2, with D perhaps TRBD2 (6 bases). Germline-derived CDR1 and CDR2 are SGHTA and FQGNSA. The CDR3 extends over 13 amino acids. Trimming shortened V by 2 bases and J by 5 bases, and 8 bases separated the two germline ends.

V gene TRBV12-3 or TRBV12-4 combines with J gene TRBJ1-1, with a possible D match to TRBD1 (5 bases). CDR3 size: 12 residues. Trimming left V 5 bases short and J 6 bases short, with 10 bases between. The CDR3 region has the DNA TGTGCCAGCAGTCCGGACACTCCTGAAGCTTTCTTT. The encoded protein is CASSPDTPEAFF.

The chain joins TRBV28 to TRBJ1-2; 7 bases map to TRBD1. V lost 5 bases, J lost 3 bases, and 6 bases stayed unmatched. This CDR3 spans 14 amino acids. Germline V gene data show CDR1 as MDHEN and CDR2 as SYDVKM. The CDR3 sequence: CASSPWTGDYGYTF. The CDR3 DNA follows: TGTGCCAGCAGTCCCTGGACAGGAGACTATGGCTACACCTTC.

In its sample, this clone was seen once. J is TRBJ2-1 and V is TRBV27; D unresolved. V shed 5 bases and J shed 9 bases, with 14 bases lying between them. The CDR3 totals 13 residues. Germline V gene data show CDR1 as MNHEY and CDR2 as SMNVEV (reference sequence). As DNA, the CDR3 is TGTGCCAGCAGTCCCCCCTCAGGCTTTGAGCAGTTCTTC. The encoded protein is CASSPPSGFEQFF.

The chain carries TRBV7-9 and TRBJ2-3, with D hard to call. Germline V CDR1 and CDR2: SEHNR, FQNEAQ (reference sequence). The CDR3 spans 15 residues. The ends were cut back, 1 base at V and 0 bases at J, with 8 bases in the middle. CDR3 in DNA: TGTGCCAGCAGCTTAGTATGGTCTAGCACAGATACGCAGTATTTT. Its protein product is CASSLVWSSTDTQYF.

This chain joins TRBV9 and TRBJ2-5, with TRBD2 identical over 10 bases. The CDR3 has 16 amino acids. Per germline, CDR1 SGDLS and CDR2 YYNGEE. The V and J ends lost 0 bases and 4 bases, in that order; junction bases with no gene match: 6. The CDR3 loop is CASSVDERGGPETQYF. CDR3 nucleotides: TGTGCCAGCAGCGTAGATGAGCGGGGGGGCCCAGAGACCCAGTACTTC.

This clone showed up just a few times. V gene TRBV7-6 combines with J gene TRBJ2-5; 11 positions agree with TRBD1. J gave up 4 bases and V 5 bases, and 6 bases lay outside the gene matches. Looked up from germline, CDR1 is SGHVS and CDR2 is FNYEAQ. The CDR3 is made up of 15 amino acids. CDR3 in amino acids: CASSQSGTGGETQYF. As DNA, the CDR3 is TGTGCCAGCAGCCAATCCGGGACAGGGGGAGAGACCCAGTACTTC.

The chain carries TRBV27 and TRBJ2-7; 7 bases line up with TRBD1. V gave up 2 bases and J gave up 2 bases; unmatched junction bases: 6. The CDR3 is 15 amino acids. Germline V gene lookup returns CDR1 MNHEY and CDR2 SMNVEV (reference sequence). DNA of the CDR3: TGTGCCAGCAGTTTAAGAGGGGGCACGACCTACGAGCAGTACTTC. Protein: CASSLRGGTTYEQYF.

The chain employs TRBV30 and TRBJ1-6; D uncertain. CDR3 size: 13 residues. CDR1 and CDR2 from the germline V gene are GTSNPN and SVGIG (reference sequence). The V end lost 2 bases, the J end lost 6 bases, and 8 bases lay between the germline ends. The CDR3 coding sequence is TGTGCCTGGAGTATACAGATTAATTCACCCCTCCACTTT. Its translation: CAWSIQINSPLHF. Drawing the rest from reference TRBV30 and TRBJ1-6, the complete variable domain is SQTIHQWPATLVQPVGSPLSLECTVEGTSNPNLYWYRQAAGRGLQLLFYSVGIGQISSEVPQNLSASRPQDRQFILSSKKLLLSDSGFYLCAWSIQINSPLHFGNGTRLTVT.

The chain combines TRBV21-1 with TRBJ2-7; no check of the table's D call, TRBD2, against the DNA was made. TRBV21-1 is described as a pseudogene. The CDR3 is 17 amino acids. In DNA form, the CDR3 reads TGTGCCAGCAGCAAAGAGGGTAGCGGGAGGTCATCCTACGAGCAGTACTTC. This translates into CASSKEGSGRSSYEQYF.

The CDR3 DNA reads TGTGCCAGCAGCTTAGGTTCAGGGAGCGGGAACACTGAAGCTTTCTTT. Translation gives CASSLGSGSGNTEAFF. The gene calls are TRBV7-9 and TRBJ1-1; maybe TRBD1 (5 bases). Trimming cost V 1 base and J 1 base, with 13 bases left between them. This CDR3 spans 16 amino acids. Germline-derived CDR1 and CDR2 are SEHNR and FQNEAQ (reference sequence). The full variable domain, with the rest looked up from reference TRBV7-9 and TRBJ1-1, is DTGVSQNPRHKITKRGQNVTFRCDPISEHNRLYWYRQTLGQGPEFLTYFQNEAQLEKSRLLSDRFSAERPKGSFSTLEIQRTEQGDSAMYLCASSLGSGSGNTEAFFGQGTRLTVV.

The rearrangement links TRBV24-1 to TRBJ1-5; maybe TRBD1 (6 bases). The CDR3 extends over 14 amino acids. Germline V gives CDR1 KGHDR, CDR2 SFDVKD. Trimming shortened V by 4 bases and J by 3 bases, and 9 bases separated the two germline ends. The CDR3 bases are TGTGCCACCAGTGAACCAGGGGACAATCAGCCCCAGCATTTT. It is translated as CATSEPGDNQPQHF.

In its sample, this clone was seen a few times. The rearrangement links TRBV2 to TRBJ1-1; D is possibly TRBD1 (5 bases). The CDR3 extends over 11 amino acids. The V gene lost 3 bases and the J gene lost 8 bases, with 7 bases spanning the gap. CDR1 SNHLY and CDR2 FYNNEI come from the germline V gene. The chain's CDR3 is CASSEGQEAFF. DNA for the CDR3: TGTGCCAGCAGTGAGGGGCAGGAAGCTTTCTTT.

The gene calls are TRBV18 and TRBJ2-5; the D gene could be TRBD1 or TRBD2 (6 bases each). Per the germline V gene, CDR1 is KGHSH and CDR2 is LQKENI. V lost 6 bases to trimming and J lost 1 base, with 12 bases between them. CDR3 length: 14 residues. CDR3 residues: CASSPGGGQETQYF. As DNA, the CDR3 is TGTGCCAGCTCGCCCGGGGGCGGCCAAGAGACCCAGTACTTC.

V gene TRBV3-1 (or the pseudogene TRBV3-2) combines with J gene TRBJ2-7, with D possibly matching TRBD1 (5 bases). The CDR3 has 15 amino acids. The V gene lost 1 base and the J gene lost 3 bases, with 13 bases spanning the gap. Germline V gene lookup returns CDR1 LGHDT and CDR2 YNNKEL (reference sequence). CDR3 protein: CASSQVSTDFYEQYF. The DNA of the CDR3 is TGTGCCAGCAGCCAAGTATCGACAGACTTCTACGAGCAGTACTTC.

This clone was found once. This chain joins TRBV6-5 and TRBJ1-1; TRBD1 matches 8 bases. This CDR3 is built from 14 residues. Germline values: CDR1 MNHEY, CDR2 SVGAGI. V lost 7 bases to trimming and J lost 5 bases; unmatched junction nucleotides: 9. This CDR3 reads CASTPDRVGTEAFF. CDR3 nucleotide sequence: TGTGCCAGCACCCCGGACAGGGTGGGTACTGAAGCTTTCTTT.

This chain links TRBV5-5 with TRBJ2-1; D gene uncertain. The germline V gene has CDR1 SGHKS and CDR2 YYEKEE (reference sequence). V was shortened by 2 bases and J by 0 bases, with 6 bases between the two germline ends. The CDR3 loop spans 14 amino acids. CDR3 residues: CASSFLVSYNEQFF. Written as DNA, the CDR3 is TGTGCCAGCAGCTTTCTAGTCTCCTACAATGAGCAGTTCTTC.